Listed below are T cell receptor beta chains from one sample, sequenced in a study of blood T cell repertoires in COVID-19. Generated by immunoSEQ multiplex PCR, the TCRdb table keeps only in-frame clones and is missing some. This table has fewer than 110,000 clones, 85% to 95% appearing once. Sequencing was done on a sample of peripheral blood. Receptor source: a woman in her 30s with acute or convalescent COVID-19. Each CDR3 is given with its conserved first and last residue. Fields, in order: V gene, CDR3 length, J gene, clone size, D gene, CDR3 protein, CDR3 DNA. D genes are given only for firm matches. Where a row states a size, it is once, few, many or the class of an expanded clone; other rows omit it.

v_gene: TRBV27; len: 13; j_gene: TRBJ2-1; abundance: .; d_gene: .; CDR3aa: CARTGSRYNEQFF; CDR3nt: TGTGCCAGGACAGGTAGTCGGTACAATGAGCAGTTCTTC
v_gene: TRBV18; len: 13; j_gene: TRBJ1-1; abundance: once; d_gene: .; CDR3aa: CASSQGGDTEAFF; CDR3nt: TGTGCCAGCTCACAGGGAGGGGACACTGAAGCTTTCTTT
v_gene: TRBV24-1; len: 16; j_gene: TRBJ2-3; abundance: .; d_gene: TRBD1; CDR3aa: CATSDMDRASTDTQYF; CDR3nt: TGTGCCACCAGTGACATGGACAGGGCAAGTACAGATACGCAGTATTTT
v_gene: TRBV24-1; len: 15; j_gene: TRBJ2-7; abundance: .; d_gene: .; CDR3aa: CATSDSGRGGYEQYF; CDR3nt: TGTGCCACCAGTGATTCGGGTAGGGGCGGCTACGAGCAGTACTTC
v_gene: TRBV10-3; len: 16; j_gene: TRBJ1-5; abundance: .; d_gene: TRBD1; CDR3aa: CAISDRSGTGGQPQHF; CDR3nt: TGTGCCATCAGTGATCGATCCGGGACAGGGGGTCAGCCCCAGCATTTT
v_gene: TRBV19; len: 14; j_gene: TRBJ2-1; abundance: .; d_gene: .; CDR3aa: CASSTPGYYNEQFF; CDR3nt: TGTGCCAGTAGCACTCCAGGTTACTACAATGAGCAGTTCTTC
v_gene: TRBV9; len: 14; j_gene: TRBJ2-3; abundance: .; d_gene: .; CDR3aa: CASSVGHFTDTQYF; CDR3nt: TGTGCCAGCAGCGTAGGACACTTCACAGATACGCAGTATTTT
v_gene: TRBV7-2; len: 15; j_gene: TRBJ2-3; abundance: .; d_gene: .; CDR3aa: CASSQPGAVTDTQYF; CDR3nt: TGTGCCAGCAGCCAACCTGGGGCCGTTACAGATACGCAGTATTTT
v_gene: TRBV30; len: 17; j_gene: TRBJ2-2; abundance: .; d_gene: .; CDR3aa: CAWTSSGLGTRTGELFF; CDR3nt: TGTGCCTGGACCTCATCAGGGTTGGGAACTCGCACCGGGGAGCTGTTTTTT
v_gene: TRBV7-8; len: 16; j_gene: TRBJ2-7; abundance: .; d_gene: TRBD1; CDR3aa: CASSGAGTGGSYEQYF; CDR3nt: TGTGCCAGCAGTGGCGCCGGGACAGGGGGTTCCTACGAGCAGTACTTC
v_gene: TRBV3-1/TRBV3-2; len: 14; j_gene: TRBJ1-1; abundance: .; d_gene: .; CDR3aa: CASSHASRHTEAFF; CDR3nt: TGTGCCAGCAGCCACGCATCCAGGCACACTGAAGCTTTCTTT
v_gene: TRBV23-1; len: 14; j_gene: TRBJ1-4; abundance: .; d_gene: .; CDR3aa: CASTPVDCVEKLFF; CDR3nt: TGCGCCAGCACTCCCGTCGATTGCGTTGAAAAACTGTTTTTT
v_gene: TRBV4-2; len: 16; j_gene: TRBJ2-1; abundance: .; d_gene: TRBD2; CDR3aa: CASSQERRGVYNEQFF; CDR3nt: TGTGCCAGCAGCCAAGAGAGGCGGGGGGTTTACAATGAGCAGTTCTTC
v_gene: TRBV7-2; len: 15; j_gene: TRBJ2-7; abundance: .; d_gene: TRBD2; CDR3aa: CASSLSGGSSYEQYF; CDR3nt: TGTGCCAGCAGCTTGTCGGGGGGGAGCTCCTACGAGCAGTACTTC
v_gene: TRBV5-6; len: 15; j_gene: TRBJ1-2; abundance: .; d_gene: .; CDR3aa: CASYHLAVTNYGYTF; CDR3nt: TGTGCCAGCTACCATCTTGCAGTCACCAACTATGGCTACACCTTC
v_gene: TRBV19; len: 17; j_gene: TRBJ1-5; abundance: few; d_gene: .; CDR3aa: CASSMNSGHYSNQPQHF; CDR3nt: TGTGCCAGTAGTATGAATAGCGGACACTATAGCAATCAGCCCCAGCATTTT
v_gene: TRBV6-2/TRBV6-3; len: 14; j_gene: TRBJ1-5; abundance: .; d_gene: .; CDR3aa: CASSSSLGNQPQHF; CDR3nt: TGTGCCAGCAGTTCGAGCCTAGGCAATCAGCCCCAGCATTTT
v_gene: TRBV7-2; len: 16; j_gene: TRBJ2-1; abundance: .; d_gene: TRBD2; CDR3aa: CASSLATSGIRNEQFF; CDR3nt: TGTGCCAGCAGCTTAGCGACTAGCGGGATAAGGAATGAGCAGTTCTTC
v_gene: TRBV6-6; len: 14; j_gene: TRBJ1-4; abundance: .; d_gene: .; CDR3aa: CASSYSRRGEKLFF; CDR3nt: TGTGCCAGCAGTTACTCCCGGCGGGGTGAAAAACTGTTTTTT
v_gene: TRBV3-1/TRBV3-2; len: 13; j_gene: TRBJ1-1; abundance: .; d_gene: .; CDR3aa: CASSQRGGTEAFF; CDR3nt: TGTGCCAGCAGCCAACGGGGGGGCACTGAAGCTTTCTTT
v_gene: TRBV29-1; len: 10; j_gene: TRBJ1-5; abundance: .; d_gene: .; CDR3aa: CSDVDQPQHF; CDR3nt: TGCAGCGACGTAGATCAGCCCCAGCATTTT
v_gene: TRBV19; len: 14; j_gene: TRBJ1-5; abundance: .; d_gene: .; CDR3aa: CASIDGVSNQPQHF; CDR3nt: TGTGCCAGTATCGACGGGGTCAGCAATCAGCCCCAGCATTTT
v_gene: TRBV14; len: 12; j_gene: TRBJ2-1; abundance: .; d_gene: .; CDR3aa: CASSQSANEQFF; CDR3nt: TGTGCCAGCAGCCAGAGTGCCAATGAGCAGTTCTTC
v_gene: TRBV4-3; len: 14; j_gene: TRBJ1-2; abundance: once; d_gene: TRBD1; CDR3aa: CASSRTRGNYGYTF; CDR3nt: TGCGCCAGCAGCCGTACCAGGGGGAACTATGGCTACACCTTC
v_gene: TRBV28; len: 14; j_gene: TRBJ2-5; abundance: few; d_gene: .; CDR3aa: CASRPTGKLETQYF; CDR3nt: TGTGCCAGCAGGCCTACAGGGAAGTTAGAGACCCAGTACTTC
v_gene: TRBV25-1; len: 17; j_gene: TRBJ1-1; abundance: .; d_gene: TRBD1; CDR3aa: CASSRGTGQGARTEAFF; CDR3nt: TGTGCCAGCAGTAGGGGGACCGGACAGGGGGCTCGCACTGAAGCTTTCTTT
v_gene: TRBV7-9; len: 16; j_gene: TRBJ1-1; abundance: .; d_gene: .; CDR3aa: CASSWGHPSRNTEAFF; CDR3nt: TGTGCCAGCAGCTGGGGCCATCCGAGTCGGAACACTGAAGCTTTCTTT
v_gene: TRBV5-4; len: 13; j_gene: TRBJ1-2; abundance: few; d_gene: .; CDR3aa: CASSLWTAYGYTF; CDR3nt: TGTGCCAGCAGCTTGTGGACAGCCTATGGCTACACCTTC
v_gene: TRBV2; len: 17; j_gene: TRBJ2-1; abundance: .; d_gene: TRBD2; CDR3aa: CASSLFGLAGSPNEQFF; CDR3nt: TGTGCCAGCAGTCTGTTCGGACTAGCGGGGTCCCCCAATGAGCAGTTCTTC
v_gene: TRBV5-1; len: 17; j_gene: TRBJ1-5; abundance: .; d_gene: TRBD1; CDR3aa: CASSLKDRGHSNQPQHF; CDR3nt: TGCGCCAGCAGCTTAAAGGACAGGGGGCATAGCAATCAGCCCCAGCATTTT
v_gene: TRBV30; len: 12; j_gene: TRBJ1-3; abundance: .; d_gene: .; CDR3aa: CAWRPIGGTLYF; CDR3nt: TGTGCCTGGAGACCCATAGGAGGAACGTTATATTTT
v_gene: TRBV11-2; len: 14; j_gene: TRBJ1-1; abundance: .; d_gene: .; CDR3aa: CASSLNRVNTEAFF; CDR3nt: TGTGCCAGCAGCTTAAACAGGGTAAACACTGAAGCTTTCTTT
v_gene: TRBV28; len: 14; j_gene: TRBJ2-5; abundance: .; d_gene: .; CDR3aa: CASSFRNREETQYF; CDR3nt: TGTGCCAGCAGTTTTCGCAACAGGGAAGAGACCCAGTACTTC